The rows below give T cell receptor beta chains drawn from one sample of a study of CD8+CD57+ T cells in acquired aplastic anemia. One entry per CDR3 protein results from TCRdb running MiXCR on the reads. The profile covers around 180,000 distinct CDR3 sequences, with 63% appearing a single time and under 50% taken by the ten largest. Sequencing used sorted CD4+, CD8+, or CD8+CD57+ T cells (not recorded which) from PBMCs. The source of these receptors is a human donor in good health. The CDR3 runs from the conserved cysteine through the conserved F or W. A D gene is named only where the DNA matches it firmly. The size entry is marked missing in some rows and otherwise reads once, few, many or a size class.

j_call: TRBJ1-2
v_call: TRBV10-3
clone_size: NA
d_call: TRBD1
cdr3_nt: TGTGCCATCAGGATACAGGGGAACTATGGCTACACCTTC
cdr3_aa: CAIRIQGNYGYTF

j_call: TRBJ1-3
v_call: TRBV7-3
clone_size: NA
d_call: NA
cdr3_nt: TGTGCCAGCAGCCAGGCACTGGACACCCGAAACACCATATATTTT
cdr3_aa: CASSQALDTRNTIYF

j_call: TRBJ1-4
v_call: TRBV7-3
clone_size: NA
d_call: NA
cdr3_nt: TGTGCCAGCAGCCAACGTCGGGACGAGCTTTTTGGGAAACTGTTTTTT
cdr3_aa: CASSQRRDELFGKLFF

j_call: TRBJ1-4
v_call: TRBV20-1
clone_size: NA
d_call: NA
cdr3_nt: TGCAGTGTAAGCGGGGGGCGCGGGCAAGAAAAACTGTTTTTT
cdr3_aa: CSVSGGRGQEKLFF

j_call: TRBJ2-7
v_call: TRBV20-1
clone_size: NA
d_call: TRBD2
cdr3_nt: TGCAGTGCTAGCGGACTAGCGGGAGGAAGGTCCTACGAGCAGTACTTC
cdr3_aa: CSASGLAGGRSYEQYF

j_call: TRBJ2-7
v_call: TRBV20-1
clone_size: many
d_call: TRBD2
cdr3_nt: TGCAGTGCTAGTCTGCGGGAGGTCTACGAGCAGTACTTC
cdr3_aa: CSASLREVYEQYF

j_call: TRBJ2-5
v_call: TRBV7-9
clone_size: NA
d_call: NA
cdr3_nt: TGTGCCAGCAGAAGACAGATGGAGACCCAGTACTTC
cdr3_aa: CASRRQMETQYF

j_call: TRBJ1-2
v_call: TRBV20-1
clone_size: many
d_call: NA
cdr3_nt: TGCAGTGCTAGAGATCAGGCCAACCAATTGCCCCTCTATGGCTACACCTTC
cdr3_aa: CSARDQANQLPLYGYTF

j_call: TRBJ2-3
v_call: TRBV7-3
clone_size: NA
d_call: NA
cdr3_nt: TGTGCCAGCAGCTTAGGCCACGGGGGTGCAGATACGCAGTATTTT
cdr3_aa: CASSLGHGGADTQYF

j_call: TRBJ2-1
v_call: TRBV7-2
clone_size: many
d_call: NA
cdr3_nt: TGTGCCAGCAGCTTAGGGGGCGGGATGAATGAGCAGTTCTTC
cdr3_aa: CASSLGGGMNEQFF

j_call: TRBJ1-1
v_call: TRBV15
clone_size: NA
d_call: NA
cdr3_nt: TGTGCCACGAAAATTAGTGGGGGGAACACTGGAGCTTTCTTT
cdr3_aa: CATKISGGNTGAFF